The sequence of this TCR beta chain was determined in a study of lymphopenia after photon versus proton radiotherapy. Sequencing was performed with immunoSEQ multiplex PCR; in TCRdb, only in-frame clones are kept and a portion is missing. This table holds about 50,000 clones, roughly nine tenths found once. Study-wide results and caveats: Under photons, naive T cells and diversity fell while effector/memory populations rose. After the lymphocyte nadir, photon-treated repertoires showed oligoclonal expansion, especially of CD8+ Temra cells.

The CDR3 has 14 amino acids. Germline lookup yields CDR1 GTSNPN and CDR2 SVGIG (reference sequence). Unmatched junction bases numbered 0, after V lost 0 bases and J lost 2 bases. About this clone itself: Its antigen is as yet unknown.

The sample consisted of peripheral blood, taken from a patient treated with photon-based radiotherapy. This chain connects TRBV30 to TRBJ2-5; 10 bases align to TRBD2. The source of this sequence is a woman aged 40 to 50 with cholangiocarcinoma. The CDR3 spells CAWSVLAGQETQYF. For the CDR3, the DNA is TGTGCCTGGAGTGTACTAGCGGGGCAAGAGACCCAGTACTTC.